The T cell receptor beta chain under discussion was sequenced for a study of blood T cell repertoires in COVID-19 (dated by TCRdb to between 2020 and 2021). A note on the overall study: Collaborator samples came from the United States, Italy and Spain and covered acute and convalescent phases of COVID-19. Samples came from the ongoing ImmuneRACE study (first 160 participants) plus 1,254 subjects from 6 global collaborators. Where available, HLA class I and class II types were obtained from metadata supplied by the sample provider rather than from assay-based typing. The material from the prospective study consisted of cDNA or gDNA derived from T cells, B-cell-depleted T cells, or PBMCs. The repertoires were made available in a free public database intended to serve as a resource for research on the immune response to SARS-CoV-2. The sample metadata nearly always contained a de-identified subject ID, COVID-19 status, age in years and sex. The dataset comprised deeply sampled blood TCRbeta repertoires from subjects exposed to, actively infected with, or recovered from COVID-19. What the study reported, not specific to this receptor: The amount of clinical and demographic metadata varied by source and participant and was provided uncurated.

Samples from volunteer blood donors who had recovered from COVID-19 were contributed by a second Seattle source. The collaborating institutions used their own protocols to collect whole blood in K2EDTA tubes. For TCRbeta analysis, collaborators shipped samples as frozen whole blood, isolated PBMCs, or DNA extracted from either of those sample types. As concerns this clone: It has no known antigen specificity. Qualities for individual bases were not recorded, and no much larger clone is one base off.

The cysteine opens and the phenylalanine closes a CDR3 of 16 amino acids. The kept DNA is CDR3 alone, 48 bases in frame from the first base. V is trimmed back by 7 bases and J by 5 bases, and the junction contains 13 bases that no gene match accounts for. Sequences MDHEN (CDR1) and SYDVKM (CDR2) are obtained from the germline V gene. TCRbeta CDR3 regions were amplified from genomic DNA using the immunoSEQ Assay, a bias-controlled multiplex PCR. Per the original workflow: Within the assay, amplification of reference gene primers was used to estimate how many nucleated cells each sample contained. To quantify the absolute abundance of each unique TCRbeta CDR3 rearrangement, sequence reads were collapsed and filtered. For each sample, productive Simpson clonality was calculated as the square root of Simpson's diversity index over productive rearrangements. This immuneACCESS table, as held by TCRdb, lists in-frame sequences with V and J called but not all clones. Of the missing ones, under half trace to an unresolved V gene in checked studies; the others have no known cause. From that table come the V and J calls and clone size; the DNA was used to work out D and trimming. The sample includes roughly 250,000 clones, with 87% observed a single time. About 7% of the sample is in the top ten clones.

This receptor was taken from a man aged 55 to 69 who had recovered from COVID-19. This chain joins TRBV28 to TRBJ1-5; 8 bases in between match TRBD1. Sequenced material: peripheral blood. The nucleotide sequence reads as follows: TGTGCCAGCAAATATCTAGGAACAGGGGGGTATCAGCCCCAGCATTTT. Translated, it gives CASKYLGTGGYQPQHF.